These 3 T cell receptor beta chains came from one sample sequenced in a study of T cells after posttransplantation cyclophosphamide. Measured with immunoSEQ multiplex PCR; TCRdb has only the in-frame clones, and not every one. The sample is made up of about 26,000 clones, none counted only once. Sequenced sample: PBMCs. All receptors derive from a man in his fifties or sixties in good health, CMV-negative, and a related stem cell transplant donor.

This clone was seen at least ten times. The chain carries TRBV18 and TRBJ1-6; 9 nucleotides align to TRBD1. There are 13 residues in the CDR3. Germline V lookup: CDR1 KGHSH, CDR2 LQKENI. J was trimmed by 11 bases and V by 2 bases; bases with no gene match: 1. CDR3 in amino acids: CASSPGTGTPLHF. CDR3 nucleotides: TGTGCCAGCTCACCAGGGACAGGGACACCCCTCCACTTT.

The sample holds many counts of this clone. V and J are TRBV19 and TRBJ1-5; TRBD1 matches at 7 bases. Trimming took 7 bases from V and 0 from J; bases not matched to a gene: 6. CDR3 length: 15 amino acids. Germline V lookup: CDR1 LNHDA, CDR2 SQIVND (reference sequence). The CDR3 reads CASNYGTASNQPQHF. The CDR3 DNA reads TGTGCCAGTAATTACGGGACAGCTAGCAATCAGCCCCAGCATTTT.

This clone has ten or more counts. V gene TRBV2 combines with J gene TRBJ2-7, with TRBD1 matching over 8 bases. CDR1 and CDR2 (germline): SNHLY, FYNNEI. The CDR3 spans 15 residues. The V and J ends lost 1 base and 0 bases, in that order; junction bases with no gene match: 2. The CDR3 DNA sequence: TGTGCCAGCAGTGAAGTGGACAGGGACTCCTACGAGCAGTACTTC. It is translated as CASSEVDRDSYEQYF.